This T cell receptor beta chain was found in a study of shared clonotypes between healthy human individuals. Sorted-subset replicate PCRs used around 200 ng of genomic DNA. This amount corresponded to 30,000 to 35,000 T cell genomes. In the authors' workflow: Because ImmunoSEQ provided only junction sequences with no quality scores, the filtering differed. TCRdb's table, derived via immunoSEQ multiplex PCR, lists solely in-frame clones and lacks some. V, J and clone size are taken as reported in that table, and D and trimming were inferred from the DNA itself. The table records around 940,000 clones, approximately 76% of them present only once. This clone was counted a few times. All of the donors resided in Nashville, Tennessee, and each was a Caucasian adult. Researchers partitioned CD4+ cells into CD45RA+ naive and CD45RA-negative memory subsets. This receptor was taken from a young man in good health. The specimen was memory CD4+ T cells sorted from blood. Regarding subset: CD45RA-negative fraction.

The CDR3 sequence is CASLNNRVGANVLTF. The CDR3 nucleotides are TGTGCCAGCTTAAATAACAGGGTTGGGGCCAACGTCCTGACTTTC. V gene TRBV2 combines with J gene TRBJ2-6, with TRBD1 as a possible D gene (6 bases). CDR3 length equals 15 residues. Germline CDR1 is SNHLY and CDR2 is FYNNEI. Trimming stripped 8 bases from V and 3 bases from J, with 14 bases between.